This T cell receptor (beta chain) is from a study of blood T cell repertoires in COVID-19. Trimming pared 0 bases from V and 8 bases from J, leaving 16 bases between. The CDR3 consists of 15 residues. Germline V gives CDR1 SGHTA, CDR2 FQGNSA. Profiled with immunoSEQ multiplex PCR; TCRdb holds only in-frame clones, not every one. The profile shows 200,000 to 250,000 clones, about 90% of them singletons. The V and J genes are TRBV7-2 and TRBJ1-2, with D possibly being TRBD1 (5 bases). The sequence was obtained from a man in his thirties or forties with COVID-19, enrolled during active disease. Material: peripheral blood. This CDR3 reads CASSLAFGPDSGYTF. The CDR3 DNA reads TGTGCCAGCAGCTTAGCGTTCGGACCAGACAGCGGCTACACCTTC.